This note documents a single TCR beta chain sequence. Its cognate antigen is unknown. The data belong to a study of OX40 agonist ivuxolimab in advanced cancers. Study-level findings and limits: CD8+ T cells averaged more expanded clones than CD4+.

The V end was cut by 2 bases, the J end by 7 bases, with 20 bases between. CDR1 is MDHEN, CDR2 SYDVKM, per germline. This CDR3 comprises 16 residues. Sequencing was performed with immunoSEQ multiplex PCR; in TCRdb, only in-frame clones are kept and a portion is missing. The repertoire holds 95,000 to 100,000 clones, with approximately 83% as singletons. The sequence came from an adult with an advanced solid tumor such as melanoma, head and neck, liver or kidney cancer. The sample was CD4+ or CD8+ T cells sorted from blood, taken in a trial of the OX40 agonist ivuxolimab. The chain joins TRBV28 to TRBJ1-2; D ambiguous. The CDR3 nucleotides read TGTGCCAGCAGTTTACAAAAGTCGGCGGTCTCGCGTGGCTACACCTTC. Encoded protein: CASSLQKSAVSRGYTF.